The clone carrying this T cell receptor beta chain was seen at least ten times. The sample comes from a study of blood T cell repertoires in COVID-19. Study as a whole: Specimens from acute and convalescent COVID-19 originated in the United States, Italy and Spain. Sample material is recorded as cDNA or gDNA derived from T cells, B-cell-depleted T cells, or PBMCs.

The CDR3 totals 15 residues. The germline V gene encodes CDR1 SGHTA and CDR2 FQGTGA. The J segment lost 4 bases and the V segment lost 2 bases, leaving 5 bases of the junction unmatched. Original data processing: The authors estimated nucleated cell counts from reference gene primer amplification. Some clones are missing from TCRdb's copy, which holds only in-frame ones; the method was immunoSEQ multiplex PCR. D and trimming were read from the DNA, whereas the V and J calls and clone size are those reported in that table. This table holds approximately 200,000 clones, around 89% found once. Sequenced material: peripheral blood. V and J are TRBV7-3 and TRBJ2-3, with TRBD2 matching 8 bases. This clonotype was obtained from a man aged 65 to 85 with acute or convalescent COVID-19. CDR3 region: CASSLVSGTPDTQYF. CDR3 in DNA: TGTGCCAGCAGCTTAGTTAGCGGGACCCCAGATACGCAGTATTTT. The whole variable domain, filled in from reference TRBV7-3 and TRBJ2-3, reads GAGVSQTPSNKVTEKGKYVELRCDPISGHTALYWYRQSLGQGPEFLIYFQGTGAADDSGLPNDRFFAVRPEGSVSTLKIQRTERGDSAVYLCASSLVSGTPDTQYFGPGTRLTVL.